This T cell receptor beta chain appears in the sequencing data of a study of blood T cells in healthy people across ages. Study results and caveats: The long-lived group displayed more naive CD4+ cells, plus higher diversity, than the aged donors did. Per million T cells, TCR beta diversity dropped roughly linearly as age increased. Since the PBMCs were unsorted, naive and antigen-experienced cells could not be conclusively compared.

With respect to this clonotype: The antigen is undetermined.

V trimming: 5 bases; J trimming: 1 base; junction bases outside the gene matches: 7. Germline CDR1 and CDR2: SGHTA and FQGNSA. CDR3 length: 18 residues. The authors ran a second PCR of roughly 6 to 12 cycles using a sample-barcoded 5' primer and a J-beta primer mix. Sequencing recovered at least 3 million CDR3-containing paired-end reads from each sample. TCRdb reanalysed the 5' RACE reads using MiXCR and keeps one entry per CDR3 protein. The data contain a few hundred thousand distinct CDR3 sequences, roughly half of them singletons. The genes are TRBV7-2 and TRBJ2-5, with 16 bases that match TRBD2. This clonotype originated in a man aged 55 to 70 in good health. Sequences were obtained from blood. The CDR3 sequence: CASSPPGTSGRAQETQYF. In DNA, the CDR3 is TGTGCCAGCAGCCCCCCCGGGACTAGCGGGAGGGCCCAAGAGACCCAGTACTTC.